Detailed here is one T cell receptor (beta chain). Its target antigen remains unknown. Base qualities are missing; no much larger clone stands one base away. Germline trimming amounts to 9 bases on V and 2 bases on J, with 16 as the count of junction bases outside the gene matches. The germline V gene gives CDR1 as MGHRA and CDR2 as YSYEKL. There are 16 amino acids in the CDR3, from cysteine to phenylalanine inclusive. The entry retains the CDR3 DNA only, 48 bases that are in frame from base 1. This sample is drawn from a study of cytotoxic CD8 clonotypes in ibrutinib-treated CLL (dated by TCRdb to the early 2020s). Regarding the complete study: The cohort had 11 relapsed/refractory and roughly 14 treatment-naive patients; 17 to 18 were IGHV unmutated. Responses were partial in roughly 24 patients and complete in 2; after median approximately 69 months follow-up, around 14 stayed in remission and roughly twelve progressed. Cryopreserved peripheral blood mononuclear cells were obtained prior to treatment, at the time of response, and at either disease progression or sustained remission. Of the approximately 86 people in the trial, around 26 had longitudinal samples available. Response samples were obtained after a median of around eleven months of treatment, with a range of about 6 to 36 months. Samples averaged approximately 260,000 productive templates and tens of thousands of productive rearrangements.

For TCR beta library preparation, about 1.8 micrograms of genomic DNA were isolated from cryopreserved PBMCs. Longitudinal blood samples from CLL patients on ibrutinib monotherapy underwent high-throughput TCR beta sequencing. The patients were enrolled in a single-center, open-label phase 2 trial of ibrutinib monotherapy. On a MiSeq, deep resolution sequencing aimed for a depth between 1 in 1 million and 1 in 200,000 T cells, with each clonotype covered 10x on average. The immunoSEQ hsTCRB Kit was used to generate the TCR beta libraries. In the original analysis: ImmunoSEQ Data Assistant and ImmunoSEQ Analyzer were used for data analysis, and V, D and J genes were assigned according to IMGT definitions. Clonality, with values ranging from 0 to 1, was calculated as one minus the normalized Shannon entropy of productive rearrangement frequencies. Public clonotype analysis was restricted to overrepresented clonotypes comprising at least 0.05% of each patient's repertoire. Thirteen age-matched healthy donor repertoires from immuneACCESS were used as controls for clonality. Entries here come from immuneACCESS through TCRdb and include only in-frame sequences with V and J called. Some clones fail to appear in such tables; in the studies checked, an unresolved V gene covers under half of the shortfall, and the cause of the remainder is unknown. V and J calls and clone size are copied from that table; D and trimming were computed from the DNA. The sample yields about 7,600 clones; around 85% were counted once. The ten largest clonotypes hold 3.8% of the sample.

Overall results and qualifications from the work: Public clonotypes were rare and either shrank or stayed stable during treatment, and the rise in clonality at ibrutinib response reflected expansion of private clonotypes. Baseline clonality was found to be higher than that of age-matched healthy donors and was strongly correlated with circulating CD8+ T-cell counts. Clonality increased at ibrutinib response, stayed stable in sustained remission, and fell back toward baseline at progression. Lymph node repertoires were not examined, and the timing of sampling was not matched between patients in sustained remission and those whose disease progressed.

Rearrangement joined TRBV4-1 to TRBJ2-7, with 7 junctional bases fitting TRBD1. The TCR originated in a human donor with chronic lymphocytic leukemia. This sample comprised PBMCs, obtained before ibrutinib treatment. The CDR3 corresponds to CASTGTVAPGAYEQYF. The sequence in DNA is TGCGCCAGTACCGGGACAGTCGCCCCCGGTGCCTACGAGCAGTACTTC.